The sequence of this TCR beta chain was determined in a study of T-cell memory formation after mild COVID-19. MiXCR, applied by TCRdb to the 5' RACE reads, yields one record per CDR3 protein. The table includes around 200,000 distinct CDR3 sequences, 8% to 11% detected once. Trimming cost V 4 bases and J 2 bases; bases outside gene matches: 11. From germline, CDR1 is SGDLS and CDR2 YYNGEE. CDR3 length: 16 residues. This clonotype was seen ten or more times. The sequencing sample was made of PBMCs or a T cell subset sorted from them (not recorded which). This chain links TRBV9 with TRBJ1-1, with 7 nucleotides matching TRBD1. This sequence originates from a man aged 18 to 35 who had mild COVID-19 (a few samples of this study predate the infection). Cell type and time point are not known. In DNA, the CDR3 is TGTGCCAGCAGCCCTGCAGGGGGACGGAGTAACACTGAAGCTTTCTTT. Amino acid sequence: CASSPAGGRSNTEAFF. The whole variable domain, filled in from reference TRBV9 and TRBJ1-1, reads DSGVTQTPKHLITATGQRVTLRCSPRSGDLSVYWYQQSLDQGLQFLIQYYNGEERAKGNILERFSAQQFPDLHSELNLSSLELGDSALYFCASSPAGGRSNTEAFFGQGTRLTVV.